This record looks at one TCR beta chain sequence and its context. A J-beta primer mix and a sample-barcoded 5' primer were used in a second PCR of roughly 7 to 12 cycles. TCRdb fed the 5' RACE reads into MiXCR, producing one record per CDR3 protein. The table has roughly 900,000 distinct CDR3 sequences, about 44% seen once. These data originate in a study of blood T cells in healthy people across ages. The V end was cut by 7 bases, the J end by 3 bases, with 11 bases between. CDR3 length equals 13 residues. CDR1 is SNHLY, CDR2 FYNNEI, per germline. J is TRBJ2-3 and V is TRBV2, with D possibly TRBD2 on 6 matching bases. Sequenced input: blood. This clonotype was sampled from a man aged 25-45 years in good health. CDR3: CASTGGRTDTQYF. The CDR3 region has the DNA TGTGCCAGCACCGGGGGTAGAACAGATACGCAGTATTTT.